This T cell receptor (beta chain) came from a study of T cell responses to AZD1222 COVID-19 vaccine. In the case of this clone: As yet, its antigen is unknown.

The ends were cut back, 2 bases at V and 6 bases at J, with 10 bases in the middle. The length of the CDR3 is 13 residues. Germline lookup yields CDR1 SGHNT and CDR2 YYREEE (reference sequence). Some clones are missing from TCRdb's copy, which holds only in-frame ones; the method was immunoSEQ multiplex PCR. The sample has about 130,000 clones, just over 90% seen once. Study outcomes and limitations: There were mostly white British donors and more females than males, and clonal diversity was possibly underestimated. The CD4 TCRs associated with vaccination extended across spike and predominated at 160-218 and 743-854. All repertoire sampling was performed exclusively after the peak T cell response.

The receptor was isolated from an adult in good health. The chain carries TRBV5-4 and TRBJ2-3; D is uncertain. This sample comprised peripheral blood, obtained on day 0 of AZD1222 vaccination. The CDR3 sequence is CASSFWDPDTQYF. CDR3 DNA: TGTGCCAGCAGCTTCTGGGATCCGGATACGCAGTATTTT.